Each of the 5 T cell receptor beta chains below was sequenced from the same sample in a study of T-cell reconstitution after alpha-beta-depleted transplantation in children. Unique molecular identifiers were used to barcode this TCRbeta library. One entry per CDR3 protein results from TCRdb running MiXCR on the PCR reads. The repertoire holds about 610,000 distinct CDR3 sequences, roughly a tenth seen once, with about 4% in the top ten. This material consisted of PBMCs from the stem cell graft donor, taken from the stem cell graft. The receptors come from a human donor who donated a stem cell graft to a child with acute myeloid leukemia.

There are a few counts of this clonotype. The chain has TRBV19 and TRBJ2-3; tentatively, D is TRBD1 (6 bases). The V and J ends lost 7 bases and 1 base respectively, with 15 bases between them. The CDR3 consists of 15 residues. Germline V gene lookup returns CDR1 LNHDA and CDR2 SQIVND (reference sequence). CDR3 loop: CASTLGDIRTDTQYF. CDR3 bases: TGTGCCAGTACCCTGGGGGACATCCGCACAGATACGCAGTATTTT. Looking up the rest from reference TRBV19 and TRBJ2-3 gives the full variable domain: DGGITQSPKYLFRKEGQNVTLSCEQNLNHDAMYWYRQDPGQGLRLIYYSQIVNDFQKGDIAEGYSVSREKKESFPLTVTSAQKNPTAFYLCASTLGDIRTDTQYFGPGTRLTVL.

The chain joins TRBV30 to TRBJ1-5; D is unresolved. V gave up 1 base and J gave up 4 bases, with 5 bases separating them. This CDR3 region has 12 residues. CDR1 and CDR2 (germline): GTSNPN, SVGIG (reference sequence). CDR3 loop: CAWSGVNQPQHF. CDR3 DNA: TGTGCCTGGAGTGGGGTAAATCAGCCCCAGCATTTT.

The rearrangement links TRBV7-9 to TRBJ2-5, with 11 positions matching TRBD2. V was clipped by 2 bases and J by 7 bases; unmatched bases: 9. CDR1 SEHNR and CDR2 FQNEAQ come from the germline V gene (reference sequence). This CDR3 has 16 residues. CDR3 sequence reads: CASSLNPTSGMGTQYF. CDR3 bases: TGTGCCAGCAGCTTAAATCCGACTAGCGGGATGGGGACCCAGTACTTC.

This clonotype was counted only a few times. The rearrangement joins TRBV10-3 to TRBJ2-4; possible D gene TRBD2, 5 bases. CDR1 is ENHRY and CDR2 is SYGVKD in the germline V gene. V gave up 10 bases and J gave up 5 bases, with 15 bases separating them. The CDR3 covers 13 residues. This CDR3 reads CATRAPGQNIQYF. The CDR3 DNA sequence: TGTGCCACGAGGGCCCCCGGGCAAAACATTCAGTACTTC.

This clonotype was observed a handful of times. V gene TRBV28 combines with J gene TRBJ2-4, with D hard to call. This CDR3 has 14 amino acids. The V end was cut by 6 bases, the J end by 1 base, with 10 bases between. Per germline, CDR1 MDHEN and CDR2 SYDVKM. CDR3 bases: TGTGCCAGCAGCCTACAGCAGGCCAAAAACATTCAGTACTTC. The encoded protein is CASSLQQAKNIQYF.